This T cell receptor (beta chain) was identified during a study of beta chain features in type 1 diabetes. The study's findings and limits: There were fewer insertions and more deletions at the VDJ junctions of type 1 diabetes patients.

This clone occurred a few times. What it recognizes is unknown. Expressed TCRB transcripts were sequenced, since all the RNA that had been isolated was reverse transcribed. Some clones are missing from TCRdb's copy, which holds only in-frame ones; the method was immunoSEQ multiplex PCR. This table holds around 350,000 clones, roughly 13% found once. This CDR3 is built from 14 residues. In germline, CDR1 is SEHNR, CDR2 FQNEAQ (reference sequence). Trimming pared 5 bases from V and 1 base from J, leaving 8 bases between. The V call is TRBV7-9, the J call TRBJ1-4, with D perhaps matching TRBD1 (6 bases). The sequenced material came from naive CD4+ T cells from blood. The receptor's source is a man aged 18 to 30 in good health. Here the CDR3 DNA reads TGTGCCAGCAGCATACAGGGAACTAATGAAAAACTGTTTTTT. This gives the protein CASSIQGTNEKLFF.